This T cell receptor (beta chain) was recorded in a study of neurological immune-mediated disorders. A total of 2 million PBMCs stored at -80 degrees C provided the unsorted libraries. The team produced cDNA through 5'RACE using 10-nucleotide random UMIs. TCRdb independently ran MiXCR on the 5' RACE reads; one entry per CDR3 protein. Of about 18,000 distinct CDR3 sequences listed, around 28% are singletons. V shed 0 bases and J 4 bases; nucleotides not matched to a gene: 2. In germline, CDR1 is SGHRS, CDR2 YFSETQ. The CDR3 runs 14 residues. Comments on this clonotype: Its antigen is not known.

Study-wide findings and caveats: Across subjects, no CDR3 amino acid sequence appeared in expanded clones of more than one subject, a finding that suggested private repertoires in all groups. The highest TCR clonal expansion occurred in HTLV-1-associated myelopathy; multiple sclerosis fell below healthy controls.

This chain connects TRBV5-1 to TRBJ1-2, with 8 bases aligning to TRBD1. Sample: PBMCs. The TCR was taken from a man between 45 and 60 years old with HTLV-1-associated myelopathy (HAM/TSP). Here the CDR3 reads CASSLGTGGYGYTF. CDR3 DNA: TGCGCCAGCAGCTTGGGCACAGGGGGCTATGGCTACACCTTC. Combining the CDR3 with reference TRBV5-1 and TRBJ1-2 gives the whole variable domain KAGVTQTPRYLIKTRGQQVTLSCSPISGHRSVSWYQQTPGQGLQFLFEYFSETQRNKGNFPGRFSGRQFSNSRSEMNVSTLELGDSALYLCASSLGTGGYGYTFGSGTRLTVV.